A selection of T cell receptor beta chains follows, all from one sample in a study of T cell responses to AZD1222 COVID-19 vaccine. The assay was immunoSEQ multiplex PCR, and TCRdb's table has in-frame clones only and misses some. The sample has around 84,000 clones, around nine tenths seen once. The specimen comprised peripheral blood, sampled on day 0 of AZD1222 vaccination. These receptors were collected from an adult in good health. CDR3s include the opening cysteine and the closing phenylalanine or tryptophan. The D gene is left open where the match is weak. Clone size, where shown, is once, few, many, or a class for clones that have expanded.

d_gene: TRBD1
v_gene: TRBV4-2
abundance: few
j_gene: TRBJ1-1
CDR3aa: CASSNRQGLNTEAFF
CDR3nt: TGTGCCAGCAGCAATCGACAGGGACTAAACACTGAAGCTTTCTTT

d_gene: .
v_gene: TRBV6-2/TRBV6-3
abundance: .
j_gene: TRBJ2-5
CDR3aa: CASSYSHLAWGTETQYF
CDR3nt: TGTGCCAGCAGTTACTCACACCTAGCGTGGGGGACGGAGACCCAGTACTTC

d_gene: .
v_gene: TRBV30
abundance: .
j_gene: TRBJ2-1
CDR3aa: CAGYLGGEENEQFF
CDR3nt: TGTGCCGGGTACCTGGGCGGGGAGGAGAATGAGCAGTTCTTC

d_gene: TRBD2
v_gene: TRBV19
abundance: .
j_gene: TRBJ2-1
CDR3aa: CASSTGSGTSGSNEQFF
CDR3nt: TGTGCCAGTAGTACAGGATCCGGGACTAGCGGGAGTAATGAGCAGTTCTTC

d_gene: TRBD1
v_gene: TRBV5-4
abundance: .
j_gene: TRBJ2-2
CDR3aa: CASRAGQGRTGELFF
CDR3nt: TGTGCCAGCCGGGCTGGACAGGGGAGAACCGGGGAGCTGTTTTTT

d_gene: .
v_gene: TRBV4-2
abundance: .
j_gene: TRBJ2-7
CDR3aa: CASSQEHGRSSEQYF
CDR3nt: TGTGCCAGCAGCCAAGAACACGGTAGGTCCTCCGAGCAGTACTTC

d_gene: .
v_gene: TRBV7-2
abundance: .
j_gene: TRBJ1-2
CDR3aa: CASVQGGSANGYTF
CDR3nt: TGTGCCAGTGTCCAGGGCGGAAGTGCTAATGGCTACACCTTC

d_gene: .
v_gene: TRBV6-1
abundance: .
j_gene: TRBJ2-7
CDR3aa: CASSEALGFVSSYEQYF
CDR3nt: TGTGCCAGCAGTGAAGCTCTGGGGTTCGTGAGTTCCTACGAGCAGTACTTC

d_gene: .
v_gene: TRBV11-2
abundance: .
j_gene: TRBJ1-2
CDR3aa: CASSLELGVPYGYTF
CDR3nt: TGTGCCAGCAGCTTAGAACTGGGAGTTCCCTATGGCTACACCTTC

d_gene: TRBD2
v_gene: TRBV9
abundance: .
j_gene: TRBJ2-7
CDR3aa: CASSVEASGSSYEQYF
CDR3nt: TGTGCCAGCAGCGTAGAGGCTAGCGGGAGTTCTTACGAGCAGTACTTC

d_gene: .
v_gene: TRBV10-1
abundance: .
j_gene: TRBJ2-7
CDR3aa: CASSERLSEQYF
CDR3nt: TGCGCCAGCAGTGAGCGGCTCTCCGAGCAGTACTTC

d_gene: .
v_gene: TRBV19
abundance: once
j_gene: TRBJ2-2
CDR3aa: CASNPNVGELFF
CDR3nt: TGTGCCAGTAACCCTAATGTGGGGGAGCTGTTTTTT

d_gene: TRBD2
v_gene: TRBV9
abundance: .
j_gene: TRBJ2-5
CDR3aa: CASSPRLAGGQETQYF
CDR3nt: TGTGCCAGCAGCCCGAGACTAGCGGGGGGCCAAGAGACCCAGTACTTC

d_gene: TRBD2
v_gene: TRBV14
abundance: .
j_gene: TRBJ2-3
CDR3aa: CASSQGRGRPESDTQYF
CDR3nt: TGTGCCAGCAGCCAAGGACGCGGGAGACCAGAATCGGATACGCAGTATTTT

d_gene: TRBD1
v_gene: TRBV6-5
abundance: .
j_gene: TRBJ1-6
CDR3aa: CASTPGQLNSPLHF
CDR3nt: TGTGCCAGCACCCCGGGACAGCTTAATTCACCCCTCCACTTT

d_gene: TRBD2
v_gene: TRBV5-5
abundance: .
j_gene: TRBJ2-5
CDR3aa: CASSPGGSHQETQYF
CDR3nt: TGTGCCAGCAGCCCGGGGGGATCCCACCAAGAGACCCAGTACTTC

d_gene: .
v_gene: TRBV30
abundance: .
j_gene: TRBJ1-1
CDR3aa: CALRAVLEAFF
CDR3nt: TGTGCCCTTAGGGCAGTCCTTGAAGCTTTCTTT

d_gene: .
v_gene: TRBV7-7
abundance: .
j_gene: TRBJ2-5
CDR3aa: CASSLASGIQETQYF
CDR3nt: TGTGCTAGCAGCTTAGCTTCCGGGATCCAAGAGACCCAGTACTTC

d_gene: TRBD1
v_gene: TRBV4-2
abundance: .
j_gene: TRBJ1-1
CDR3aa: CASSREGQGNTEAFF
CDR3nt: TGTGCCAGCAGCCGGGAGGGACAGGGGAACACTGAAGCTTTCTTT

d_gene: .
v_gene: TRBV5-8
abundance: once
j_gene: TRBJ2-1
CDR3aa: CASSPVRGIYNEQFF
CDR3nt: TGTGCCAGCAGCCCGGTGAGGGGGATCTACAATGAGCAGTTCTTC

d_gene: .
v_gene: TRBV7-2
abundance: .
j_gene: TRBJ1-5
CDR3aa: CASSAGDQPQHF
CDR3nt: TGTGCCAGCAGTGCCGGTGATCAGCCCCAGCATTTT

d_gene: TRBD1
v_gene: TRBV7-3
abundance: .
j_gene: TRBJ2-3
CDR3aa: CASSLAGQGATGDTQYF
CDR3nt: TGTGCCAGCAGCTTAGCGGGACAGGGGGCTACTGGAGATACGCAGTATTTT

d_gene: TRBD1
v_gene: TRBV6-5
abundance: .
j_gene: TRBJ2-7
CDR3aa: CASSPGTGGLYEQYF
CDR3nt: TGTGCCAGCAGTCCCGGGACAGGGGGCCTCTACGAGCAGTACTTC

d_gene: .
v_gene: TRBV19
abundance: .
j_gene: TRBJ2-1
CDR3aa: CAITDGDEQFF
CDR3nt: TGTGCCATTACCGATGGGGATGAGCAGTTCTTC

d_gene: .
v_gene: TRBV18
abundance: .
j_gene: TRBJ1-2
CDR3aa: CASSPGKLTAGYTF
CDR3nt: TGTGCCAGCTCACCGGGGAAATTGACTGCTGGCTACACCTTC

d_gene: .
v_gene: TRBV9
abundance: once
j_gene: TRBJ1-2
CDR3aa: CASSVGIAVQMKNYGYTF
CDR3nt: TGTGCCAGCAGCGTAGGGATCGCGGTCCAAATGAAAAACTATGGCTACACCTTC

d_gene: .
v_gene: TRBV5-1
abundance: .
j_gene: TRBJ2-3
CDR3aa: CASSASTDTQYF
CDR3nt: TGCGCCAGCAGCGCCAGCACAGATACGCAGTATTTT

d_gene: .
v_gene: TRBV30
abundance: .
j_gene: TRBJ1-4
CDR3aa: CAWSGAPREKLFF
CDR3nt: TGTGCCTGGTCCGGGGCACCTCGGGAAAAACTGTTTTTT

d_gene: .
v_gene: TRBV6-5
abundance: .
j_gene: TRBJ1-2
CDR3aa: CASSFRNRVGGYTF
CDR3nt: TGTGCCAGCAGTTTTCGAAACAGGGTAGGAGGCTACACCTTC

d_gene: .
v_gene: TRBV5-1
abundance: .
j_gene: TRBJ2-1
CDR3aa: CACSGTLDNEQFF
CDR3nt: TGCGCCTGCTCGGGGACTCTGGACAATGAGCAGTTCTTC

d_gene: .
v_gene: TRBV25-1
abundance: .
j_gene: TRBJ1-2
CDR3aa: CASSPVGQSYGYTF
CDR3nt: TGTGCCAGCAGTCCCGTAGGACAGAGCTATGGCTACACCTTC

d_gene: .
v_gene: TRBV12-3/TRBV12-4
abundance: .
j_gene: TRBJ2-1
CDR3aa: CASSLGTINEQFF
CDR3nt: TGTGCCAGCAGTTTAGGGACCATCAATGAGCAGTTCTTC

d_gene: TRBD1
v_gene: TRBV4-1
abundance: once
j_gene: TRBJ1-4
CDR3aa: CASSPTGGVRKLFF
CDR3nt: TGCGCCAGCAGCCCAACAGGGGGCGTTAGAAAACTGTTTTTT

d_gene: .
v_gene: TRBV9
abundance: .
j_gene: TRBJ2-3
CDR3aa: CASSVVSADTQYF
CDR3nt: TGTGCCAGCAGCGTAGTGAGCGCAGATACGCAGTATTTT

d_gene: .
v_gene: TRBV10-3
abundance: .
j_gene: TRBJ1-1
CDR3aa: CAIPGRAPNTEAFF
CDR3nt: TGTGCCATCCCCGGCCGGGCCCCGAACACTGAAGCTTTCTTT

d_gene: TRBD1
v_gene: TRBV6-5
abundance: .
j_gene: TRBJ1-3
CDR3aa: CASRIDRVGNTIYF
CDR3nt: TGTGCCAGCAGGATTGACAGGGTTGGAAACACCATATATTTT

d_gene: .
v_gene: TRBV6-5
abundance: .
j_gene: TRBJ1-5
CDR3aa: CASSRQSGNQPQHF
CDR3nt: TGTGCCAGCAGTAGACAAAGCGGCAATCAGCCCCAGCATTTT

d_gene: .
v_gene: TRBV7-2
abundance: .
j_gene: TRBJ1-5
CDR3aa: CASSYRGGQFSNQPQHF
CDR3nt: TGTGCCAGCAGCTACCGAGGGGGGCAGTTTAGCAATCAGCCCCAGCATTTT

d_gene: .
v_gene: TRBV27
abundance: .
j_gene: TRBJ2-2
CDR3aa: CASSSRNTGELFF
CDR3nt: TGTGCCAGCAGTTCCAGAAACACCGGGGAGCTGTTTTTT

d_gene: TRBD1
v_gene: TRBV7-8
abundance: .
j_gene: TRBJ2-7
CDR3aa: CASSPIVPPGQGLEQYF
CDR3nt: TGTGCCAGCAGCCCGATTGTACCGCCGGGACAGGGGTTAGAGCAGTACTTC

d_gene: .
v_gene: TRBV10-1
abundance: .
j_gene: TRBJ2-3
CDR3aa: CASSEQNQGGGTDTQYF
CDR3nt: TGCGCCAGCAGTGAGCAGAATCAAGGCGGGGGCACAGATACGCAGTATTTT

d_gene: TRBD2
v_gene: TRBV5-1
abundance: .
j_gene: TRBJ2-5
CDR3aa: CASSLAGSRETQYF
CDR3nt: TGCGCCAGCAGCTTAGCGGGGTCCAGGGAGACCCAGTACTTC

d_gene: .
v_gene: TRBV27
abundance: .
j_gene: TRBJ1-6
CDR3aa: CASSLKPYNSPLHF
CDR3nt: TGTGCCAGCAGCCTTAAACCCTATAATTCACCCCTCCACTTT

d_gene: .
v_gene: TRBV18
abundance: .
j_gene: TRBJ2-5
CDR3aa: CASSRQWNQETQYF
CDR3nt: TGTGCCAGCTCACGCCAGTGGAACCAAGAGACCCAGTACTTC

d_gene: .
v_gene: TRBV5-5
abundance: once
j_gene: TRBJ1-4
CDR3aa: CASTVEWVNEKLFF
CDR3nt: TGTGCCAGCACCGTAGAGTGGGTTAATGAAAAACTGTTTTTT